A selection of T cell receptor beta chains follows, all from one sample in a study of cytomegalovirus exposure and HLA in healthy donors. Measured with immunoSEQ multiplex PCR; TCRdb has only the in-frame clones, and not every one. The table shows about 150,000 clones, with 65% to 90% occurring only once. Sequencing was carried out using PBMCs. The receptors originated from a man younger than 35 in good health and CMV-seropositive. Each CDR3 is given with its conserved first and last residue. The D gene is left open where the match is weak. Clone size is shown for a subset of rows, as once, few, many or a class of expanded clone.

clone size	D gene	V gene	J gene	CDR3 protein	CDR3 DNA
-	-	TRBV6-5	TRBJ2-3	CASMLGVRTDTQYF	TGTGCCAGCATGTTAGGAGTTCGCACAGATACGCAGTATTTT
once	TRBD1	TRBV6-5	TRBJ1-1	CASRLYRGTEAFF	TGTGCCAGCAGACTCTACAGGGGTACTGAAGCTTTCTTT
-	-	TRBV5-1	TRBJ2-3	CASSPRPDTQYF	TGCGCCAGCAGCCCTAGGCCAGATACGCAGTATTTT
-	-	TRBV6-5	TRBJ2-3	CASSRGAEDTQYF	TGTGCCAGCTCCCGGGGGGCCGAAGATACGCAGTATTTT
-	-	TRBV25-1	TRBJ1-2	CASNLAGGDGYTF	TGTGCCAGCAATTTGGCGGGGGGTGATGGCTACACCTTC
-	TRBD2	TRBV14	TRBJ2-5	CASSQGGGLAGRETQYF	TGTGCCAGCAGCCAAGGAGGGGGGCTAGCGGGACGAGAGACCCAGTACTTC
-	-	TRBV6-5	TRBJ1-2	CASGSEFSGKGYTF	TGTGCCAGCGGATCAGAATTTTCGGGGAAAGGCTACACCTTC
-	-	TRBV6-5	TRBJ2-2	CASSYHGDTGELFF	TGTGCCAGCAGTTACCACGGAGACACCGGGGAGCTGTTTTTT
once	TRBD2	TRBV30	TRBJ2-3	CAWSVPHGLATDTQYF	TGTGCCTGGAGTGTACCCCACGGACTAGCGACAGATACGCAGTATTTT
-	TRBD1	TRBV2	TRBJ1-1	CASRAFQGAGTEAFF	TGTGCCAGCAGAGCCTTCCAGGGGGCTGGGACTGAAGCTTTCTTT
-	TRBD2	TRBV27	TRBJ2-5	CASSPRLAGETQYF	TGTGCCAGCAGTCCTCGACTAGCGGGAGAGACCCAGTACTTC
-	-	TRBV21-1	TRBJ1-4	CATTGTGGKKLFF	TGTGCCACCACCGGGACAGGGGGCAAGAAACTGTTTTTT
-	-	TRBV6-5	TRBJ1-2	CASSGLAADPYGYTF	TGTGCCAGCAGTGGGCTCGCCGCAGATCCCTATGGCTACACCTTC
-	-	TRBV27	TRBJ2-5	CASRHAGEETQYF	TGTGCCAGCCGCCATGCAGGCGAAGAGACCCAGTACTTC
-	-	TRBV4-1	TRBJ2-5	CASSQDMETQYF	TGCGCCAGCAGCCAAGATATGGAGACCCAGTACTTC
-	-	TRBV6-4	TRBJ1-2	CASSDDHGTVGGYTF	TGTGCCAGCAGTGACGACCACGGGACTGTCGGTGGCTACACCTTC
-	TRBD1	TRBV19	TRBJ1-4	CASQGATNEKLFF	TGTGCCAGCCAGGGGGCAACTAATGAAAAACTGTTTTTT
-	TRBD2	TRBV9	TRBJ2-1	CASSVGGGPDNEQFF	TGTGCCAGCAGCGTAGGCGGGGGTCCCGACAATGAGCAGTTCTTC
-	TRBD2	TRBV4-1	TRBJ2-3	CASSQKTGGLGTDTQYF	TGCGCCAGCAGCCAAAAGACGGGGGGGCTTGGCACAGATACGCAGTATTTT
-	TRBD2	TRBV5-1	TRBJ2-1	CASSSLAGRYNEQFF	TGCGCCAGCAGCTCGTTAGCGGGGAGGTACAATGAGCAGTTCTTC
-	TRBD1	TRBV4-1	TRBJ1-1	CASSQVRGLVTEAFF	TGCGCCAGCAGCCAAGTAAGGGGGCTGGTCACTGAAGCTTTCTTT
-	-	TRBV7-8	TRBJ1-1	CASSLDRVANTEAFF	TGTGCCAGCAGCTTAGATCGGGTAGCTAACACTGAAGCTTTCTTT
-	-	TRBV5-5	TRBJ1-4	CASSAPALGSEKLFF	TGTGCCAGCAGCGCCCCGGCCCTAGGGAGTGAAAAACTGTTTTTT
-	TRBD1	TRBV19	TRBJ1-5	CASSSHKSAGGNQPQHF	TGTGCCAGTAGTAGCCACAAGAGTGCAGGGGGGAATCAGCCCCAGCATTTT
-	TRBD1	TRBV29-1	TRBJ1-2	CSVEVDRGDYGYTF	TGCAGCGTTGAAGTGGACAGGGGCGACTATGGCTACACCTTC
once	TRBD1	TRBV4-3	TRBJ1-1	CASSHDLSGGFPNTEAFF	TGCGCCAGCAGCCACGATCTATCAGGGGGCTTCCCAAACACTGAAGCTTTCTTT
-	-	TRBV5-1	TRBJ2-7	CASSLDWGGSEQYF	TGCGCCAGCAGCTTAGACTGGGGAGGCAGCGAGCAGTACTTC
-	TRBD1	TRBV18	TRBJ1-1	CASSPGTGNVNTEAFF	TGTGCCAGCTCACCGGGGACAGGGAATGTGAACACTGAAGCTTTCTTT
-	-	TRBV2	TRBJ2-1	CASSERAGAHEQFF	TGTGCCAGCAGTGAACGGGCAGGGGCCCATGAGCAGTTCTTC
few	-	TRBV27	TRBJ1-5	CASSAGVNQPQHF	TGTGCCAGCAGCGCGGGGGTTAATCAGCCCCAGCATTTT
-	TRBD2	TRBV5-5	TRBJ2-7	CASSLAGGSYEQYF	TGTGCCAGCAGCCTGGCGGGAGGGTCCTACGAGCAGTACTTC
-	TRBD2	TRBV7-2	TRBJ2-3	CASSPPGGLIDTQYF	TGTGCCAGCAGCCCGCCGGGAGGCCTTATAGATACGCAGTATTTT
once	-	TRBV6-4	TRBJ2-2	CASSPRRGPNTGELFF	TGTGCCAGCAGCCCCCGGCGGGGGCCTAACACCGGGGAGCTGTTTTTT
-	TRBD1	TRBV2	TRBJ2-6	CASRGDRGTGANVLTF	TGTGCCAGCAGAGGGGACAGGGGTACGGGGGCCAACGTCCTGACTTTC
-	-	TRBV4-1	TRBJ1-4	CASTRREGLNEKLFF	TGCGCCAGCACCCGAAGGGAGGGGCTTAATGAAAAACTGTTTTTT
-	TRBD2	TRBV2	TRBJ2-5	CASSEGGRVQETQYF	TGTGCCAGCAGTGAGGGCGGGAGGGTCCAAGAGACCCAGTACTTC
-	TRBD2	TRBV5-1	TRBJ2-5	CASRKGLARSRGETQYF	TGCGCCAGCAGGAAAGGACTAGCGAGAAGTCGGGGGGAGACCCAGTACTTC
once	TRBD2	TRBV4-2	TRBJ2-3	CASSRELAAGTDTQYF	TGTGCCAGCAGCCGTGAACTAGCGGCCGGCACAGATACGCAGTATTTT
-	TRBD2	TRBV7-3	TRBJ2-1	CASSPGTTPRGNEQFF	TGTGCCAGCAGCCCTGGGACTACCCCCCGCGGGAATGAGCAGTTCTTC
-	TRBD1	TRBV11-2	TRBJ2-7	CASSTPRDSRHEQYF	TGTGCCAGCAGCACGCCCCGGGACAGCCGACACGAGCAGTACTTC
-	-	TRBV7-2	TRBJ2-1	CASSSSSYNEQFF	TGTGCCAGCAGCTCGAGCTCCTACAATGAGCAGTTCTTC
-	-	TRBV18	TRBJ1-1	CASSSAGGRTEAFF	TGTGCCAGCTCGTCCGCGGGTGGAAGAACTGAAGCTTTCTTT
-	-	TRBV11-3	TRBJ2-1	CASSSLIEGSGEQFF	TGTGCCAGCAGCTCACTCATAGAAGGCTCGGGTGAGCAGTTCTTC
-	-	TRBV5-1	TRBJ2-6	CASSLAPEAGANVLTF	TGCGCCAGCAGCTTGGCCCCGGAGGCTGGGGCCAACGTCCTGACTTTC
-	-	TRBV10-3	TRBJ1-2	CAISEDAGYGYTF	TGTGCCATCAGTGAGGACGCAGGCTATGGCTACACCTTC
-	TRBD1	TRBV7-2	TRBJ1-5	CASSSGTVLSNQPQHF	TGTGCCAGCAGCTCTGGGACAGTCCTCAGCAATCAGCCCCAGCATTTT
-	TRBD2	TRBV7-2	TRBJ2-1	CASSLVFEAGGYNEQFF	TGTGCCAGCAGCTTAGTATTCGAAGCGGGAGGCTACAATGAGCAGTTCTTC
-	-	TRBV30	TRBJ1-5	CAWSVGGKSQPQHF	TGTGCCTGGAGTGTGGGAGGGAAGAGTCAGCCCCAGCATTTT
-	TRBD1	TRBV9	TRBJ2-7	CASSVGEDRGLQEQYF	TGTGCCAGCAGCGTAGGAGAAGACAGGGGGCTTCAAGAGCAGTACTTC